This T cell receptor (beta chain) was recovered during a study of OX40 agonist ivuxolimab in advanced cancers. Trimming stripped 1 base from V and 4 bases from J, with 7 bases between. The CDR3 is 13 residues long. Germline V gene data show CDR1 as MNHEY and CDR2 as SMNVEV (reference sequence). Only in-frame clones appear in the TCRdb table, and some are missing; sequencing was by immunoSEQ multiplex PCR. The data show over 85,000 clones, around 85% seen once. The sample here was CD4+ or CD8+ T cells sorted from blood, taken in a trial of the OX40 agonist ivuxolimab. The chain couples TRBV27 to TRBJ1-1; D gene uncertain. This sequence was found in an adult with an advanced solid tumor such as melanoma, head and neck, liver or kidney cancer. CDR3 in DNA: TGTGCCAGCAGTTTATGGGTGAGCACTGAAGCTTTCTTT. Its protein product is CASSLWVSTEAFF.